This section outlines one T cell receptor (beta chain) sequence together with its context. The source of the sample is a study of blood T cell repertoires in COVID-19. The wider study: Italy, Spain and the United States were the sources of the convalescent and acute COVID-19 samples.

Germline V gives CDR1 LNHDA, CDR2 SQIVND (reference sequence). CDR3 length: 16 amino acids. Trimming left V 3 bases short and J 4 bases short, with 16 bases between. Original data processing: From reference gene primer amplification, estimates of nucleated cell counts were derived. Data came from immunoSEQ multiplex PCR; TCRdb stores just in-frame clones and leaves some out. V and J calls and clone size are copied from that table; D and trimming were computed from the DNA. The sample holds around 200,000 clones, around 80% seen once. Sequenced: peripheral blood. V is TRBV19 and J is TRBJ1-5; D gene ambiguous. The origin of this receptor is a woman of 80 years or more with active or convalescent COVID-19. As DNA, the CDR3 is TGTGCCAGTAGTATCGGAGTCTCGGGGAGGAATCAGCCCCAGCATTTT. This encodes CASSIGVSGRNQPQHF.